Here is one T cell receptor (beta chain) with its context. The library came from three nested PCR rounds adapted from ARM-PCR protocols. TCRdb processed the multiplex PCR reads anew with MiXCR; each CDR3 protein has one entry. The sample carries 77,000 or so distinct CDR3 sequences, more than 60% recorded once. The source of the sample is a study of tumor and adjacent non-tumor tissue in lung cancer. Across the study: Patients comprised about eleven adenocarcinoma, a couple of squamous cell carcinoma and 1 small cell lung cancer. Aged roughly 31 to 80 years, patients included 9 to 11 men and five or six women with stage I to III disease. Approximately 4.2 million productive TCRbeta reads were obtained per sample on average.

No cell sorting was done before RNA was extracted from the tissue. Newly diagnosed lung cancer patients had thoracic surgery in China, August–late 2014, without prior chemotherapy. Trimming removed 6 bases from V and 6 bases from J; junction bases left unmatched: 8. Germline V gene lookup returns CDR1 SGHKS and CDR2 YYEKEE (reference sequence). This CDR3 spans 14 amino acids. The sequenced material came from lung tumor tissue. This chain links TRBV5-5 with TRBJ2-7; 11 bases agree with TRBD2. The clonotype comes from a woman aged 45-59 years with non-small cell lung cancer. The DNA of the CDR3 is TGTGCCAGCAAGTTCAGGACTAGCGGGCTCGAGCAGTACTTC. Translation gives CASKFRTSGLEQYF.